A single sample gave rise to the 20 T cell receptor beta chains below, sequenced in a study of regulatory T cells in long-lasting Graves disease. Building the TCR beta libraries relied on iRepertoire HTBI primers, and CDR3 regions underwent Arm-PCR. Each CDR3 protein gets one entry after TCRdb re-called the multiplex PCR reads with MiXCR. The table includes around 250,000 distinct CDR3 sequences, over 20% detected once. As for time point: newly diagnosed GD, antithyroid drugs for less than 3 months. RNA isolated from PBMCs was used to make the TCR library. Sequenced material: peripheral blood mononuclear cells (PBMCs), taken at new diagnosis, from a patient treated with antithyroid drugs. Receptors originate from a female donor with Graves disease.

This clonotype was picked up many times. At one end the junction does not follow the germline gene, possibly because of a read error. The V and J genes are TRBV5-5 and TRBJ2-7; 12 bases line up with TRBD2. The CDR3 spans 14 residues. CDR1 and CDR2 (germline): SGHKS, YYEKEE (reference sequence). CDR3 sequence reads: CASSQGTSGREQYF. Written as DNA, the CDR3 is TGCGCCAGCAGCCAAGGGACTAGCGGGCGCGAGCAGTACTTC. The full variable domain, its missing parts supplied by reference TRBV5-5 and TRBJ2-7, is DAGVTQSPTHLIKTRGQQVTLRCSPISGHKSVSWYQQVLGQGPQFIFQYYEKEERGRGNFPDRFSARQFPNYSSELNVNALLLGDSALYLCASSQGTSGREQYFGPGTRLTVT.

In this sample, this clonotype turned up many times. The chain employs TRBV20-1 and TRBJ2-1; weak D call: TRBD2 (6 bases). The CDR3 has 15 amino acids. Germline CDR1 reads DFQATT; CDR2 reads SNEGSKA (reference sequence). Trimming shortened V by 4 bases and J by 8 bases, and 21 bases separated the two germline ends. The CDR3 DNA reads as TGCAGTGCTACCTTAGCGGCTCATGAAGGGGATGAGCAGTTCTTC. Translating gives CSATLAAHEGDEQFF.

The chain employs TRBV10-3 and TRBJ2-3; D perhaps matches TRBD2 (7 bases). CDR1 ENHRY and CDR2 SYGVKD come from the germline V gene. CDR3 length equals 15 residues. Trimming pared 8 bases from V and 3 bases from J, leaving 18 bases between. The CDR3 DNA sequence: TGTGCCATCGGGGGGGGGGGCCGGGGGACAGATACGCAGTATTTT. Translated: CAIGGGGRGTDTQYF.

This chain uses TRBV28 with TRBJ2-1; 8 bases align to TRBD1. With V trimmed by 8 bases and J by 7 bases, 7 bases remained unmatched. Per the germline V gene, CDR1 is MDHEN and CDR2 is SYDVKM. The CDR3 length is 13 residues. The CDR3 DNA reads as TGTGCCAGCGGACAGGGTGGGAGAAATGAGCAGTTCTTC. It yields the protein CASGQGGRNEQFF.

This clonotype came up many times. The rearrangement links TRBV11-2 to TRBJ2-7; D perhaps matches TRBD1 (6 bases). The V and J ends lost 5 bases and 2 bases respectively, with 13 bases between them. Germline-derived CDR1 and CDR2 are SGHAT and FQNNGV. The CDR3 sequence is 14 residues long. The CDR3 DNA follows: TGTGCCAGCAGCACGACCTCAGGGGCCTACGAGCAGTACTTC. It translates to CASSTTSGAYEQYF.

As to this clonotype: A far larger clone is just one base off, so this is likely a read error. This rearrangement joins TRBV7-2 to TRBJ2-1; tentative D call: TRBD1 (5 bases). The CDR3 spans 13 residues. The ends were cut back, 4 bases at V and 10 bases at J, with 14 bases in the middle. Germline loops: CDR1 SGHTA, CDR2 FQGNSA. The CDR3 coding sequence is TGTGCCAGCAGCTCGCCAGGGATCTACGAGCAGTTCTTC. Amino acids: CASSSPGIYEQFF.

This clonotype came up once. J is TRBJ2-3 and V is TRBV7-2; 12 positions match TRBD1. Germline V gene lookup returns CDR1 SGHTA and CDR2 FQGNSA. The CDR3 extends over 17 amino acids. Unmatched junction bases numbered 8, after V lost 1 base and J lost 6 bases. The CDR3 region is CASSLVGTGGFRDTQYF. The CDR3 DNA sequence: TGTGCCAGCAGCTTAGTAGGGACAGGGGGCTTTAGGGATACGCAGTATTTT.

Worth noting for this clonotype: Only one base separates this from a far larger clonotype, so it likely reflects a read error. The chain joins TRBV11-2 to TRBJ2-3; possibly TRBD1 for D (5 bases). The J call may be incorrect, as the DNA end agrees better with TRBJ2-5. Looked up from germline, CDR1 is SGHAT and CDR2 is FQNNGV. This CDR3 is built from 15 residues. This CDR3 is CASSLSQGGQGTQYF. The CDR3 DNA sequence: TGTGCCAGCAGCTTATCGCAGGGCGGACAAGGGACCCAGTACTTC.

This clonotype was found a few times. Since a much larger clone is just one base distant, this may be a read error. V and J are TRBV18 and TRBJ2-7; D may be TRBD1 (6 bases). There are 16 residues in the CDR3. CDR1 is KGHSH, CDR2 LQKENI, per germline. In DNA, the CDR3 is TGTGTCAGCTCACGATTCGGACAGCTGAGCTCCTACGAGCAGTACTTC. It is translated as CVSSRFGQLSSYEQYF. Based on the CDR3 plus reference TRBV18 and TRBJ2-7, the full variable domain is NAGVMQNPRHLVRRRGQEARLRCSPMKGHSHVYWYRQLPEEGLKFMVYLQKENIIDESGMPKERFSAEFPKEGPSILRIQQVVRGDSAAYFCVSSRFGQLSSYEQYFGPGTRLTVT.

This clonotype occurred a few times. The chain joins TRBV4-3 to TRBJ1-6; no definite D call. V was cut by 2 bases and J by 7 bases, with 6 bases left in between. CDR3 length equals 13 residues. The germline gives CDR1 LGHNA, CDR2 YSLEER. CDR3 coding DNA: TGCGCCAGCAGCCAACAGCGGAATTCACCCCTCCACTTT. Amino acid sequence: CASSQQRNSPLHF.

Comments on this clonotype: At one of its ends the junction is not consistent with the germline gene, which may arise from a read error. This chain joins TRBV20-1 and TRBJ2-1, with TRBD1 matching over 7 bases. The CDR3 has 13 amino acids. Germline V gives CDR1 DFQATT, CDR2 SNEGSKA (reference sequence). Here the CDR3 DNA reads TGCAGTGCTAGTGAGGGGGCCTACAATGAGCGGTTCTTC. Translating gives CSASEGAYNERFF.

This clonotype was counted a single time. In DNA form, the CDR3 reads TGCAGTGCTAGTCTCGGCGGGGGGGCTGTTTCCCTCGAGCAGTACTTC. It translates to CSASLGGGAVSLEQYF. The chain links TRBV20-1 to TRBJ2-7; 9 bases match TRBD2. Germline loops: CDR1 DFQATT, CDR2 SNEGSKA (reference sequence). Trimming at V came to 3 bases and at J to 6 bases, leaving 15 bases not matched to a gene. The CDR3 totals 16 residues.

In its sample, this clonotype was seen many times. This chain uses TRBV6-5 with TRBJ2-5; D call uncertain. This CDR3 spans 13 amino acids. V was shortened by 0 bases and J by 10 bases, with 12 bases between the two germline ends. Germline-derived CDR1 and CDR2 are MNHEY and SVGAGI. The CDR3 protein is CASSYSQNGDQYF. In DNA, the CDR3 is TGTGCCAGCAGTTACTCGCAGAATGGGGACCAGTACTTC.

DNA for the CDR3: TGTGCCAGCAGTTACCTCCTCAGCTACGAGCAGTACTTC. Its translation is CASSYLLSYEQYF. The J gene is TRBJ2-7, the V gene TRBV6-2 or TRBV6-3, with unresolved D. Germline CDR1 is MNHEY and CDR2 is SVGEGT. The CDR3 is made up of 13 amino acids. Between the trimmed V and J ends, which lost 2 bases and 3 bases, there was a span of 8 bases.

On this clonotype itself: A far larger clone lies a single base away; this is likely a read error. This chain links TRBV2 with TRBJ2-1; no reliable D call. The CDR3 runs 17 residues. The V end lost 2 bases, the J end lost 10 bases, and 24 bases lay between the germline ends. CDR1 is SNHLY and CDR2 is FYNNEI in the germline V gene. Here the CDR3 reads CASSETRYLRSFVEQFF. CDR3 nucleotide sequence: TGTGCCAGCAGTGAAACCCGGTATTTAAGGTCTTTTGTCGAGCAGTTCTTC.

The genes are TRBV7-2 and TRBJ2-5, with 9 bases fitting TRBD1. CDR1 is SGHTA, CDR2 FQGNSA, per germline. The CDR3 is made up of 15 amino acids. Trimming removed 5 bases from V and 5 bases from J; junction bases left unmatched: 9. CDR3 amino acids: CASSANTGGGETQYF. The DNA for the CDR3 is TGTGCCAGCAGCGCGAACACAGGGGGCGGGGAGACCCAGTACTTC.

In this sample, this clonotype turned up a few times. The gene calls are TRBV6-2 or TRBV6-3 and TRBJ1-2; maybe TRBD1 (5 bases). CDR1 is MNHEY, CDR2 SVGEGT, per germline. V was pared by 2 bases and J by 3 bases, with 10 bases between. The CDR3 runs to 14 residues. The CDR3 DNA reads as TGTGCCAGCAGTTACGCAGGGATGGACTATGGCTACACCTTC. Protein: CASSYAGMDYGYTF.

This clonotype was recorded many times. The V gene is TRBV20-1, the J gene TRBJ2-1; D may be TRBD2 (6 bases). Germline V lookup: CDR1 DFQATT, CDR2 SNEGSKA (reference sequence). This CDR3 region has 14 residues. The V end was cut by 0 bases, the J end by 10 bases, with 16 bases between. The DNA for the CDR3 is TGCAGTGCTAGAGATCTTATCGGGACTCTGGAGCAGTTCTTC. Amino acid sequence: CSARDLIGTLEQFF.

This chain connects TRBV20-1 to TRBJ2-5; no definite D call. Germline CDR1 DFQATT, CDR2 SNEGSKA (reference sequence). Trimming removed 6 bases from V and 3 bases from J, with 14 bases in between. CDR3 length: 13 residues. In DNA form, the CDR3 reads TGCAGTGCCACCCGGGTGGCTAAAGAGACCCAGTACTTC. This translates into CSATRVAKETQYF.

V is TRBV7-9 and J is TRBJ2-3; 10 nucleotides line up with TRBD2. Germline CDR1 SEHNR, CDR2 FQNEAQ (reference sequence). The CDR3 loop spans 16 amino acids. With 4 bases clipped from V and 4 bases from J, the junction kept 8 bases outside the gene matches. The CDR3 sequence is CASSSGTSVFPDTQYF. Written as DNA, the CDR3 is TGTGCCAGCAGCTCAGGGACTAGCGTGTTCCCAGATACGCAGTATTTT.